This T cell receptor (beta chain) derives from a study of cytomegalovirus exposure and HLA in healthy donors. Study as a whole: Later, an analysis reported that the approximately 120 validation repertoires had used the same platform as the approximately 690 first-cohort repertoires. Whole-study findings and limits: In vitro testing confirmed a few CMV-associated chains as specific for CMV antigens. The study designated roughly 160 TCR beta chains cytomegalovirus-associated.

Some clones are missing from TCRdb's copy, which holds only in-frame ones; the method was immunoSEQ multiplex PCR. The sample carries 150,000 to 250,000 clones, roughly 82% recorded once. V lost 4 bases to trimming and J lost 3 bases, with 18 bases between them. The CDR3 covers 16 residues. The V gene's germline CDR1 is MNHNS and CDR2 SASEGT. With regard to this clone: What it binds is not known.

The genes are TRBV6-1 and TRBJ1-1; TRBD1 is a possible D gene (5 bases). The sequence was collected from a woman in her twenties or thirties in good health and CMV-seropositive. The sequenced material came from PBMCs. The CDR3 DNA is TGTGCCAGCAGTGGGCCGGGGGGAGCGGTTGACACTGAAGCTTTCTTT. Its translation: CASSGPGGAVDTEAFF.